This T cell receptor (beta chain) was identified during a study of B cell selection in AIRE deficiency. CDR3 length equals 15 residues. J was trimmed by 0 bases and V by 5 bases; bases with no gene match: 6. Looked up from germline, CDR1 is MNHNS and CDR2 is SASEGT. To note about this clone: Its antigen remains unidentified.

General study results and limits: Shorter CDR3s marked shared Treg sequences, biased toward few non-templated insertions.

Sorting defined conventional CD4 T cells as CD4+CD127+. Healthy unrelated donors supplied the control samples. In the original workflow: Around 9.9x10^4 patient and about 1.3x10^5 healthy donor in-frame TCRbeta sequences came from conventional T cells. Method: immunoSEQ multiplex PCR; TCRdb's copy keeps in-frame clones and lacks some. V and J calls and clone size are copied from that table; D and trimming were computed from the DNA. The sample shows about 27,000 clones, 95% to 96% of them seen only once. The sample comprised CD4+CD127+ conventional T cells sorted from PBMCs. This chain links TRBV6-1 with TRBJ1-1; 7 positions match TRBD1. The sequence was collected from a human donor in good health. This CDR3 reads CASSKSTGVNTEAFF. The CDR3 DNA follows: TGTGCCAGCAGTAAATCTACAGGGGTGAACACTGAAGCTTTCTTT.